In its sample, the clone carrying this T cell receptor (beta chain) was seen a few times. Antigen specificity is unknown. From mRNA, alpha and beta CDR3 regions were amplified using semiquantitative ARM-PCR. ARM-PCR used tagged nested gene-specific primers, then communal superprimers for exponential amplification. TCRdb reprocessed the multiplex PCR reads via MiXCR and lists one record per CDR3 protein. Among more than 13,000 distinct CDR3 sequences listed, roughly 60% were seen once. Regulatory T cells were selected from positively selected CD4+ cells using anti-CD25 beads. The sample is drawn from a study of relationships among human T cell subsets. The CDR3 contains 13 residues. Germline V gene data show CDR1 as SQVTM and CDR2 as ANQGSEA. V shed 1 base, J shed 6 bases, and the junction held 3 bases outside the gene matches. Points from the study as a whole: Over 55% of CD8+ cytotoxic sequences came from clones with over 100 reads. Th1, Th2 and regulatory subsets overlapped substantially in CDR3 sequences.

The chain is built from TRBV29-1 and TRBJ2-7, with 10 bases aligning to TRBD2. This TCR was recovered from a man aged 35-49 years in good health. Sequenced: Tregs sorted from blood. The CDR3 reads CSVEGTSGLEQYF. CDR3 bases: TGCAGCGTTGAAGGGACTAGCGGACTCGAGCAGTACTTC.